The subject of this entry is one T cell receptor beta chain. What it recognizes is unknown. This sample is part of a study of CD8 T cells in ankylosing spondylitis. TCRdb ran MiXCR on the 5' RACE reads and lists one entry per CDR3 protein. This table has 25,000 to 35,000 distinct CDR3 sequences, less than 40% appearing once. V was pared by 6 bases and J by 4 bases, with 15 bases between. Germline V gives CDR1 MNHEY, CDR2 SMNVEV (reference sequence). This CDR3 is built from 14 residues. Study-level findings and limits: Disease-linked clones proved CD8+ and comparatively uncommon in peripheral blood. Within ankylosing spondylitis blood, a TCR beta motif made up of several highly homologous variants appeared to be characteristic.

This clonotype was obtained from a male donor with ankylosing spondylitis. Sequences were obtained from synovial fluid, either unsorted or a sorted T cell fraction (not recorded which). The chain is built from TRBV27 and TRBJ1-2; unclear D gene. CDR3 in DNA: TGTGCCAGCAGAACTGGACCGGCTGCCTATGGCTACACCTTC. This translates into CASRTGPAAYGYTF.